These 23 T cell receptor beta chains share one sample of origin, sequenced in a study of blood T cells in healthy people across ages. Primers used in a second PCR of roughly 6 to 11 cycles were a sample-barcoded 5' primer and a J-beta primer mix. TCRdb itself ran the 5' RACE reads through MiXCR, one entry per CDR3 protein. The sample consists of about 680,000 distinct CDR3 sequences, 45% to 50% of them appearing once. Sequenced material: blood. The receptors were sampled from a woman aged 55-69 years in good health.

In its sample, this clonotype was seen many times. The rearrangement uses TRBV5-1 and TRBJ2-5; D unresolved. From germline, CDR1 is SGHRS and CDR2 YFSETQ. CDR3 length: 11 amino acids. V was shortened by 4 bases and J by 0 bases, with 1 base between the two germline ends. CDR3 DNA sequence: TGCGCCAGCAGCGACCAAGAGACCCAGTACTTC. It is translated as CASSDQETQYF. The full variable domain, rest sourced from reference TRBV5-1 and TRBJ2-5, is KAGVTQTPRYLIKTRGQQVTLSCSPISGHRSVSWYQQTPGQGLQFLFEYFSETQRNKGNFPGRFSGRQFSNSRSEMNVSTLELGDSALYLCASSDQETQYFGPGTRLLVL.

J is TRBJ2-7 and V is TRBV4-2; 7 nucleotides align to TRBD1. CDR3 size: 16 residues. V lost 2 bases to trimming and J lost 2 bases; unmatched junction nucleotides: 9. Germline V gene data show CDR1 as LGHNA and CDR2 as YNFKEQ. The CDR3 coding sequence is TGTGCCAGCAGCCAATCCGACCGGGACAGTACCTACGAGCAGTACTTC. Translation gives CASSQSDRDSTYEQYF.

The gene calls are TRBV11-2 and TRBJ2-4; 8 bases map to TRBD1. Near its end, the DNA agrees better with TRBJ2-5, so the J call may be wrong. CDR3 length equals 15 residues. Germline values: CDR1 SGHAT, CDR2 FQNNGV. In nucleotides, the CDR3 is TGTGCCAGCAGCTTAGGGGACAGGCTCCAAGAGACCCAGTACTTC. Translated, it gives CASSLGDRLQETQYF.

V gene TRBV20-1 combines with J gene TRBJ2-7; tentative D call: TRBD2 (5 bases). The V gene lost 6 bases and the J gene lost 3 bases, with 15 bases spanning the gap. The CDR3 covers 13 residues. Germline lookup yields CDR1 DFQATT and CDR2 SNEGSKA (reference sequence). In nucleotides, the CDR3 is TGCAGTGCCCCGACACGGACTGGCTACGAGCAGTACTTC. Amino acids: CSAPTRTGYEQYF.

This sequence joins TRBV7-2 and TRBJ2-3; possibly TRBD1 or TRBD2 for D (5 bases each). Trimming stripped 3 bases from V and 6 bases from J, with 10 bases between. Germline V gives CDR1 SGHTA, CDR2 FQGNSA. This CDR3 has 13 residues. The CDR3 protein is CASSFHWGDTQYF. The CDR3 DNA reads as TGTGCCAGCAGCTTCCATTGGGGGGATACGCAGTATTTT.

Points on this clonotype: A read error may be the cause here, since a much bigger clone is one base away. The rearrangement uses TRBV20-1 and TRBJ2-1, with D tentatively TRBD1 or TRBD2 (5 bases each). Germline V gives CDR1 DFQATT, CDR2 SNEGSKA (reference sequence). This CDR3 region has 16 residues. Deletions cut 4 bases from V and 0 bases from J, with 16 bases between. CDR3 protein: CSATGANPSSYNEQFF. The CDR3 bases are TGCAGTGCTACCGGGGCAAATCCTAGCTCCTACAATGAGCAGTTCTTC.

The chain employs TRBV3-1 and TRBJ2-5, with 7 bases lining up with TRBD2. Germline trimming cut 0 bases from V and 5 bases from J; bases unmatched to any gene: 12. This CDR3 comprises 17 residues. Germline V CDR1 and CDR2: LGHDT, YNNKEL (reference sequence). In DNA form, the CDR3 reads TGTGCCAGCAGCCAAGAAAGCGGCGGGAGCCCCCGGGAGACCCAGTACTTC. This gives the protein CASSQESGGSPRETQYF.

This clonotype was seen at least ten times. This chain joins TRBV10-3 and TRBJ2-7; 10 bases map to TRBD1. The CDR3 consists of 16 residues. Trimming cost V 8 bases and J 2 bases; bases outside gene matches: 12. Germline CDR1 reads ENHRY; CDR2 reads SYGVKD. The CDR3 spells CAILRRDRGCAYEQYF. The CDR3 nucleotides are TGTGCCATCCTACGCCGGGACAGGGGATGCGCCTACGAGCAGTACTTC.

The V gene is TRBV7-9, the J gene TRBJ2-1, with TRBD1 matching 10 bases. Per germline, CDR1 SEHNR and CDR2 FQNEAQ (reference sequence). This CDR3 has 15 amino acids. Trimming took 1 base from V and 12 from J; bases not matched to a gene: 9. The CDR3 protein is CASSLGRDRGLGQFF. Here the CDR3 DNA reads TGTGCCAGCAGCTTAGGAAGGGACAGGGGATTAGGGCAGTTCTTC.

The rearrangement links TRBV2 to TRBJ1-6; no firm D call. The CDR3 extends over 15 amino acids. V lost 6 bases to trimming and J lost 10 bases, with 19 bases between them. Germline CDR1 SNHLY, CDR2 FYNNEI. The CDR3 sequence: CASSGFGNGLSPLHF. CDR3 nucleotides: TGTGCCAGCAGCGGGTTCGGGAACGGGCTCTCACCCCTCCACTTT.

This clonotype appeared a few times. The chain combines TRBV7-9 with TRBJ1-1; D gene ambiguous. CDR3 length: 15 amino acids. The V end lost 2 bases, the J end lost 3 bases, and 13 bases lay between the germline ends. The germline CDR1 and CDR2 sequences are SEHNR and FQNEAQ (reference sequence). CDR3 loop: CASSLKASAHTEAFF. CDR3 sequence (DNA): TGTGCCAGCAGCTTAAAGGCATCGGCGCACACTGAAGCTTTCTTT.

This clonotype was seen more than once but under ten times. The chain has TRBV5-1 and TRBJ2-3; D ambiguous. Trimming shortened V by 2 bases and J by 3 bases, and 4 bases separated the two germline ends. Per the germline V gene, CDR1 is SGHRS and CDR2 is YFSETQ. This CDR3 contains 12 residues. The CDR3 bases are TGCGCCAGCAGCTTTGAAACAGATACGCAGTATTTT. Translating gives CASSFETDTQYF.

The chain couples TRBV28 to TRBJ1-1; D is possibly TRBD1 (6 bases). Germline assignment: CDR1 MDHEN and CDR2 SYDVKM. The CDR3 contains 15 residues. Trimming pared 6 bases from V and 1 base from J, leaving 15 bases between. The CDR3 bases are TGTGCCAGCAGGAACTACGGGGGCCCGAACACTGAAGCTTTCTTT. Translating gives CASRNYGGPNTEAFF.

On this clonotype: Its ends do not fully match the called genes, so a read error is possible. The chain combines TRBV12-3 or TRBV12-4 with TRBJ2-3, with TRBD2 as a possible D gene (6 bases). This CDR3 is built from 15 residues. CDR3 region: CASSSSQEGADAQYF. Written as DNA, the CDR3 is TGTGCCAGCAGCTCCTCCCAGGAGGGCGCAGATGCGCAGTATTTT.

As for this clonotype: Compared with germline, one end of the junction differs, possibly owing to a read error. This chain uses TRBV20-1 with TRBJ1-2; D unclear. In germline, CDR1 is DFQATT, CDR2 SNEGSKA (reference sequence). CDR3 length equals 14 residues. In DNA, the CDR3 is TGTAGTGCTAGCGTCGGACGCAAAAACTATGGCTACACCTTC. As protein: CSASVGRKNYGYTF.

This clonotype was detected a few times. The rearrangement joins TRBV29-1 to TRBJ2-7; D may be TRBD1 (6 bases). This CDR3 has 13 amino acids. With 7 bases removed from V and 6 bases from J, the gap between germline ends came to 19 bases. CDR1 and CDR2 from the germline V gene are SQVTM and ANQGSEA. The CDR3 DNA follows: TGCAGCGCTTTACAAGGCAGGGGCAGCGAGCAGTACTTC. This gives the protein CSALQGRGSEQYF.

This clonotype was picked up a small number of times. The rearrangement uses TRBV15 and TRBJ2-7, with D possibly being TRBD1 (6 bases). The CDR3 contains 15 residues. Germline V gene lookup returns CDR1 LNHNV and CDR2 YYDKDF (reference sequence). V lost 8 bases and J 1 base, leaving 18 bases between the germline ends. The CDR3 sequence: CATRFLQGNSYEQYF. The CDR3 DNA is TGTGCCACCCGATTTCTGCAGGGGAATTCCTACGAGCAGTACTTC.

The V gene is TRBV5-1, the J gene TRBJ2-5; 10 bases are a match to TRBD2. The CDR3 is 17 residues long. CDR1 and CDR2 (germline): SGHRS, YFSETQ. J was trimmed by 11 bases and V by 3 bases; bases with no gene match: 19. Here the CDR3 reads CASSSPITSGAYNEQYF. The CDR3 DNA is TGCGCCAGCAGCTCGCCAATTACTAGCGGGGCCTACAATGAGCAGTACTTC.

Of note for this clonotype: No DNA is shown, since the ends of the CDR3 on it are uncertain; the CDR3 is the one TCRdb lists. The chain uses TRBV29-1 and TRBJ1-2; TRBD1, the table's D call, was not compared with the DNA. The CDR3 length equals 12 residues, ends included. The germline CDR1 and CDR2 sequences are SQVTM and ANQGSEA. CDR3 sequence reads: CSVGQGTFGHTF.

The chain employs TRBV20-1 and TRBJ2-3; 8 bases map to TRBD2. Germline CDR1 and CDR2: DFQATT and SNEGSKA (reference sequence). The CDR3 is made up of 17 amino acids. Trimming took 3 bases from V and 2 from J; bases not matched to a gene: 13. The CDR3 sequence is CSASILAGGVYTDTQYF. For the CDR3, the DNA is TGCAGTGCTAGTATCCTAGCGGGTGGGGTTTACACAGATACGCAGTATTTT.

The sample holds a few counts of this clonotype. The chain employs TRBV28 and TRBJ1-5; 7 bases map to TRBD1. V shed 3 bases and J 8 bases; nucleotides not matched to a gene: 7. Germline CDR1 and CDR2: MDHEN and SYDVKM. This CDR3 has 14 residues. CDR3 in DNA: TGTGCCAGCAGTTTGGGCAGGGGGACTGAGCCCCAGCATTTT. It specifies CASSLGRGTEPQHF.

This clonotype was recorded at least ten times. This sequence joins TRBV7-2 and TRBJ2-7; 7 nucleotides line up with TRBD2. The CDR3 extends over 15 amino acids. CDR1 is SGHTA and CDR2 is FQGNSA in the germline V gene. Germline trimming cut 1 base from V and 4 bases from J; bases unmatched to any gene: 7. For the CDR3, the DNA is TGTGCCAGCAGCTTAGGGCTAGCGGATATATACGAGCAGTACTTC. Translating it yields CASSLGLADIYEQYF.

The chain couples TRBV20-1 to TRBJ2-3, with D hard to call. The CDR3 contains 15 residues. Trimming removed 0 bases from V and 2 bases from J, with 12 bases in between. Germline CDR1 is DFQATT and CDR2 is SNEGSKA (reference sequence). CDR3 bases: TGCAGTGCTAGAGATCCGGTCAGAACCACAGATACGCAGTATTTT. Protein product: CSARDPVRTTDTQYF.